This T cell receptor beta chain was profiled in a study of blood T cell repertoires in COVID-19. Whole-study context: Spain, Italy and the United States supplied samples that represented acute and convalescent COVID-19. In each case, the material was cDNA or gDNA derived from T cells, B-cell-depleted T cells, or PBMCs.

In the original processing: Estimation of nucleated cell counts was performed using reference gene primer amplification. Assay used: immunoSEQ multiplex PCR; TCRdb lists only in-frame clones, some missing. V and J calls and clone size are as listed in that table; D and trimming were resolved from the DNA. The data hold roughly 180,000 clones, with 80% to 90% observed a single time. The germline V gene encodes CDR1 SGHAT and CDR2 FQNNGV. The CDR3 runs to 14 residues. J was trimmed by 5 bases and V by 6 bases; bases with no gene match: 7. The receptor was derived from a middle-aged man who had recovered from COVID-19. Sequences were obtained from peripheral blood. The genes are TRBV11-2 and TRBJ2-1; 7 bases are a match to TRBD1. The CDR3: CASSRTTGDNEQFF. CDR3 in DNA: TGTGCCAGCAGTAGAACCACAGGGGACAATGAGCAGTTCTTC.